This T cell receptor beta chain was identified in a study of glioma-infiltrating T cells after dendritic cell vaccination. Time point denoted: after dendritic cell vaccination, including at tumor progression/relapse. Sequenced by immunoSEQ multiplex PCR; TCRdb stores in-frame clones only, minus some. The repertoire includes roughly 60,000 clones, approximately 86% of them detected once, and around 10% sits in the top ten. Germline V gives CDR1 SGHTA, CDR2 FQGTGA. V was cut by 6 bases and J by 4 bases, with 12 bases left in between. The CDR3 totals 13 residues. The gene calls are TRBV7-3 and TRBJ1-1; tentatively, D is TRBD1 (6 bases). This TCR was recovered from a human donor with glioblastoma. The sequenced sample was blood, obtained after dendritic cell vaccination. The CDR3 spells CASSQGLGTEAFF. For the CDR3, the DNA is TGTGCCAGCAGTCAGGGGCTAGGCACTGAAGCTTTCTTT.